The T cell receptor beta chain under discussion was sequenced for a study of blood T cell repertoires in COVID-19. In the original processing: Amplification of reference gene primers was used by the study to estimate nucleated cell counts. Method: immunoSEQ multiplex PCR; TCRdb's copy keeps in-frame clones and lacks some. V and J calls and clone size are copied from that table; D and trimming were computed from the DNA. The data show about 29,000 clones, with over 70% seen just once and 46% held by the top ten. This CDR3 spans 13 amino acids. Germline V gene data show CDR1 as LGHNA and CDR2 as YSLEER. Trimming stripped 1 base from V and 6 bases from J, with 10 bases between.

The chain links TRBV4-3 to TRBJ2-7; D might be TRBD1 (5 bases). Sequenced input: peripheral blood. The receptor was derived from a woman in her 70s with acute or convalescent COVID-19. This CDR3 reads CASSQGGPLEQYF. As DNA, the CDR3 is TGCGCCAGCAGCCAAGGGGGCCCCCTCGAGCAGTACTTC.